Listed below are T cell receptor beta chains from one sample, sequenced in a study of T-cell reconstitution after alpha-beta-depleted transplantation in children. Via MiXCR, TCRdb re-called the PCR reads, giving one row per CDR3 protein. This table holds about 610,000 distinct CDR3 sequences, about 11% found once. The sample consisted of PBMCs from the stem cell graft donor, taken from the stem cell graft. The receptors stem from a human donor who donated a stem cell graft to a child with acute myeloid leukemia. CDR3s include the opening cysteine and the closing phenylalanine or tryptophan. Each record gives: J gene, V gene, CDR3 length, D gene, clone size, CDR3 protein, CDR3 DNA. A D gene is named only where the DNA matches it firmly. Expanded clones get a size class; other rows say once, few or many, or leave the size out.

TRBJ2-2 | TRBV7-2 | 15 | TRBD2 | many | CASSTRTSGTGELFF | TGTGCCAGCAGCACCCGGACTAGCGGGACTGGGGAGCTGTTTTTT
TRBJ1-1 | TRBV6-5 | 14 | . | few | CASSWREGGTEAFF | TGTGCCAGCAGTTGGAGGGAGGGAGGCACTGAAGCTTTCTTT
TRBJ2-3 | TRBV5-1 | 14 | . | many | CASSAGLYTDTQYF | TGCGCCAGCAGCGCGGGACTCTACACAGATACGCAGTATTTT
TRBJ1-6 | TRBV10-3 | 13 | . | many | CAIRTGYNSPLHF | TGTGCCATCAGGACAGGATATAATTCACCCCTCCACTTT
TRBJ2-7 | TRBV9 | 12 | . | few | CASSRQPGEQYF | TGTGCCAGCAGCCGACAGCCCGGCGAGCAGTACTTC
TRBJ2-1 | TRBV20-1 | 12 | . | few | CSARGMGLEQFF | TGCAGTGCTAGAGGCATGGGCCTTGAGCAGTTCTTC
TRBJ2-5 | TRBV5-1 | 15 | TRBD1 | . | CASTPGTGLRETQYF | TGCGCCAGCACTCCCGGGACAGGGCTCAGGGAGACCCAGTACTTC
TRBJ1-5 | TRBV12-3/TRBV12-4 | 16 | . | few | CASSYSRGPGNQPQHF | TGTGCCAGCAGTTATTCCAGGGGTCCTGGGAATCAGCCCCAGCATTTT
TRBJ1-2 | TRBV5-1 | 14 | . | . | CASSLVGDSDGYTF | TGCGCCAGCAGCTTGGTGGGGGATTCGGATGGCTACACCTTC
TRBJ2-7 | TRBV28 | 12 | . | . | CASSWYPYEQYF | TGTGCCAGCAGTTGGTACCCCTACGAGCAGTACTTC
TRBJ2-7 | TRBV5-1 | 13 | . | . | CASSLEDDHEQYF | TGCGCCAGCAGCTTGGAAGACGACCACGAGCAGTACTTC
TRBJ2-3 | TRBV6-1 | 14 | TRBD2 | many | CATASGSSTDTQYF | TGTGCCACCGCAAGCGGGAGTAGTACAGATACGCAGTATTTT
TRBJ1-2 | TRBV29-1 | 12 | . | many | CSVGVTNYGYTF | TGCAGCGTTGGGGTCACAAACTATGGCTACACCTTC
TRBJ2-7 | TRBV6-5 | 15 | TRBD1 | . | CASSYTGQGFDEQYF | TGTGCCAGCAGTTACACAGGACAGGGTTTCGACGAGCAGTACTTC
TRBJ2-1 | TRBV3-1 | 14 | . | many | CASSLLPTYNEQFF | TGTGCCAGCAGTCTACTTCCGACCTACAATGAGCAGTTCTTC
TRBJ2-7 | TRBV6-2/TRBV6-3 | 15 | TRBD2 | . | CASSLASGRAGEQYF | TGTGCCAGCAGCCTTGCTAGCGGGAGGGCAGGCGAGCAGTACTTC
TRBJ2-1 | TRBV20-1 | 14 | TRBD1 | . | CSARTGEGMNEQFF | TGCAGTGCTAGAACAGGGGAAGGTATGAATGAGCAGTTCTTC
TRBJ2-3 | TRBV9 | 17 | . | . | CASSVVTSGFPLDTQYF | TGTGCCAGCAGCGTAGTTACCTCGGGCTTCCCGTTGGATACGCAGTATTTT
TRBJ1-1 | TRBV12-3/TRBV12-4 | 13 | . | many | CASSHPPQSEAFF | TGTGCCAGCAGCCATCCCCCCCAATCTGAAGCTTTCTTT
TRBJ1-6 | TRBV20-1 | 16 | . | few | CSARESGPKVNSPLHF | TGCAGTGCTAGAGAATCCGGACCGAAAGTGAATTCACCCCTCCACTTT
TRBJ2-7 | TRBV12-3/TRBV12-4 | 15 | TRBD2 | many | CASSFTSWGGDEQYF | TGTGCCAGCAGTTTTACGTCGTGGGGGGGAGACGAGCAGTACTTC
TRBJ2-1 | TRBV10-3 | 16 | TRBD2 | many | CAISESVTSGDNEQFF | TGTGCCATCAGTGAGTCTGTGACTAGCGGGGACAATGAGCAGTTCTTC
TRBJ2-1 | TRBV29-1 | 11 | . | many | CSAIAYNEQFF | TGCAGCGCGATTGCATACAATGAGCAGTTCTTC
TRBJ2-6 | TRBV6-5 | 15 | . | many | CASSYVGAGANVLTF | TGTGCCAGCAGTTACGTGGGGGCTGGGGCCAACGTCCTGACTTTC
TRBJ2-7 | TRBV6-2/TRBV6-3 | 13 | . | . | CASGLLRRDEQYF | TGTGCCAGCGGCCTTTTGAGGCGGGACGAGCAGTACTTC
TRBJ2-7 | TRBV20-1 | 15 | TRBD2 | many | CSAPGRLSGSYEQYF | TGCAGTGCGCCCGGGAGATTAAGCGGGAGCTACGAGCAGTACTTC
TRBJ2-3 | TRBV20-1 | 11 | . | . | CSARVRNTQYF | TGCAGTGCTAGAGTGAGGAATACGCAGTATTTT
TRBJ2-7 | TRBV20-1 | 11 | TRBD2 | few | CSARWGLEQYF | TGCAGTGCCCGATGGGGACTAGAGCAGTACTTC
TRBJ2-7 | TRBV20-1 | 15 | TRBD1 | . | CSARGGQGPLSEQYF | TGCAGTGCTAGAGGGGGACAGGGGCCCCTGAGCGAGCAGTACTTC
TRBJ1-1 | TRBV27 | 16 | . | few | CASSPIQDYMNTEAFF | TGTGCCAGCAGTCCGATACAGGACTACATGAACACTGAAGCTTTCTTT
TRBJ2-7 | TRBV20-1 | 13 | . | . | CSARVGALHEQYF | TGCAGTGCTAGAGTGGGGGCGCTTCACGAGCAGTACTTC
TRBJ2-6 | TRBV6-1 | 17 | . | few | CASSPLGRGSGANVLTF | TGTGCCAGCAGCCCCCTTGGCCGGGGCTCTGGGGCCAACGTCCTGACTTTC
TRBJ2-7 | TRBV7-8 | 14 | . | . | CASSPRTNSYEQYF | TGTGCCAGCAGCCCCAGGACGAACTCCTACGAGCAGTACTTC
TRBJ2-1 | TRBV27 | 15 | . | . | CASSLSGPAYNEQFF | TGTGCCAGCAGTTTATCGGGACCGGCTTACAATGAGCAGTTCTTC
TRBJ2-1 | TRBV25-1 | 15 | . | few | CASSEIRAARDEQFF | TGTGCCAGCAGTGAGATCCGTGCGGCCAGAGATGAGCAGTTCTTC
TRBJ2-1 | TRBV30 | 12 | . | . | CAWTTGEVEQFF | TGTGCCTGGACTACGGGTGAGGTTGAGCAGTTCTTC
TRBJ2-2 | TRBV6-4 | 15 | . | few | CASSPQGRSTGELFF | TGTGCCAGCAGCCCCCAGGGGAGATCCACCGGGGAGCTGTTTTTT
TRBJ2-1 | TRBV20-1 | 14 | TRBD1 | many | CSARGQGSYNEQFF | TGCAGTGCTAGGGGACAGGGATCCTACAATGAGCAGTTCTTC
TRBJ1-2 | TRBV20-1 | 14 | TRBD1 | . | CSAVTGSLAYGYTF | TGCAGTGCCGTGACAGGGAGTCTTGCCTATGGCTACACCTTC
TRBJ2-1 | TRBV7-7 | 14 | . | many | CASSLDLVHNEQFF | TGTGCTAGCAGCTTAGACCTAGTGCACAATGAGCAGTTCTTC
TRBJ1-1 | TRBV7-9 | 14 | . | . | CASSFGGARTEAFF | TGTGCCAGCAGCTTCGGAGGGGCTAGGACTGAAGCTTTCTTT
TRBJ2-3 | TRBV5-1 | 18 | . | few | CASSPEMGRRDSTDTQYF | TGCGCCAGCAGCCCCGAAATGGGCCGCAGGGATAGCACAGATACGCAGTATTTT
TRBJ2-5 | TRBV25-1 | 17 | TRBD2 | . | CASSESGLALIQETQYF | TGTGCCAGCAGTGAATCGGGACTAGCGTTGATTCAAGAGACCCAGTACTTC
TRBJ2-7 | TRBV11-2 | 15 | TRBD2 | . | CASNHIGGSNNEQYF | TGTGCCAGCAACCACATCGGGGGGAGTAACAACGAGCAGTACTTC
TRBJ2-7 | TRBV6-1 | 14 | TRBD2 | many | CASSIAGPTYEQYF | TGTGCCAGCAGTATAGCGGGACCTACCTACGAGCAGTACTTC
TRBJ1-5 | TRBV7-9 | 14 | . | few | CASSVPWERQPQHF | TGTGCCAGCAGCGTACCCTGGGAACGCCAGCCCCAGCATTTT